This T cell receptor (beta chain) emerged from a study of cytomegalovirus exposure and HLA in healthy donors. Study findings and constraints: Solely CMV serostatus was available to characterize immune exposure. The classifier, whose performance was assessed in both the original and validation cohorts, reportedly diagnosed cytomegalovirus status with high specificity and sensitivity. In a later analysis, the majority of CMV-associated beta chains seemingly showed HLA restriction.

The PCR made use of 60 Vbeta and 13 Jbeta primers. The table came from immunoSEQ multiplex PCR; TCRdb's copy has only in-frame clones and leaves some out. The sample shows roughly 60,000 clones, approximately 77% of them seen only once. CDR1 and CDR2 (germline): KGHSH, LQKENI. The V and J ends lost 3 bases and 7 bases respectively, with 19 bases between them. The CDR3 is 15 residues long. This clone came up a few times. Its antigen is still unknown. The clonotype was recovered from a woman aged 40 to 50 in good health and CMV-seropositive. Sequenced: PBMCs. The V gene is TRBV18, the J gene TRBJ2-7, with D possibly being TRBD1 (5 bases). The CDR3 DNA reads TGTGCCAGCTCACCCTCGCAGGGATCTGGTGAAGAGCAGTACTTC. It translates to CASSPSQGSGEEQYF.